The next 30 T cell receptor beta chains were all read from a single sample in a study of blood T cell repertoires in COVID-19. Libraries were prepared by immunoSEQ multiplex PCR; TCRdb keeps only in-frame clonotypes and omits some of them. The sample lists 240,000 or so clones; around 83% were seen once. The sequenced material came from peripheral blood. The receptors shown here come from a man aged 25 to 45 who had recovered from COVID-19.

The J gene is TRBJ2-2, the V gene TRBV3-1 (or the pseudogene TRBV3-2); D possibly corresponds to TRBD2 (6 bases). V lost 4 bases and J 1 base, leaving 13 bases between the germline ends. The CDR3 contains 16 residues. The germline gives CDR1 LGHDT, CDR2 YNNKEL (reference sequence). CDR3 DNA: TGTGCCAGCAGCCCTGGGAGGACTTGGAACACCGGGGAGCTGTTTTTT. Its protein product is CASSPGRTWNTGELFF.

V usage is TRBV7-9 and J usage is TRBJ2-3; possible D gene TRBD2, 7 bases. From germline, CDR1 is SEHNR and CDR2 FQNEAQ (reference sequence). Trimming took 2 bases from V and 1 from J, leaving 13 bases between them. CDR3 length: 16 amino acids. Here the CDR3 reads CASSLIAGARTDTQYF. The CDR3 DNA reads as TGTGCCAGCAGCTTAATTGCGGGGGCCCGCACAGATACGCAGTATTTT. Drawing the rest from reference TRBV7-9 and TRBJ2-3, the complete variable domain is DTGVSQNPRHKITKRGQNVTFRCDPISEHNRLYWYRQTLGQGPEFLTYFQNEAQLEKSRLLSDRFSAERPKGSFSTLEIQRTEQGDSAMYLCASSLIAGARTDTQYFGPGTRLTVL.

Only one count was recorded for this clone. The J gene is TRBJ2-6, the V gene TRBV7-6; perhaps TRBD1 as D (6 bases). This CDR3 comprises 18 residues. With 2 bases removed from V and 4 bases from J, the gap between germline ends came to 18 bases. The germline V gene encodes CDR1 SGHVS and CDR2 FNYEAQ. The CDR3 loop is CASSLSRRGFSGANVLTF. CDR3 in DNA: TGTGCCAGCAGCTTATCCCGCAGGGGCTTCTCGGGGGCCAACGTCCTGACTTTC.

The rearrangement uses TRBV3-1 (or the pseudogene TRBV3-2) and TRBJ2-3; 10 bases are shared with TRBD2. The V segment lost 0 bases and the J segment 5 bases; nucleotides outside the gene matches: 5. CDR1 and CDR2 from the germline V gene are LGHDT and YNNKEL (reference sequence). The CDR3 loop spans 16 amino acids. The CDR3 sequence is CASSQDPSGGGDTQYF. The DNA of the CDR3 is TGTGCCAGCAGCCAAGACCCTAGCGGGGGAGGAGATACGCAGTATTTT.

This clone was observed a handful of times. The chain links TRBV4-1 to TRBJ2-1; D is possibly TRBD1 (6 bases). Germline V lookup: CDR1 MGHRA, CDR2 YSYEKL. There are 17 residues in the CDR3. Trimming pared 4 bases from V and 3 bases from J, leaving 19 bases between. DNA of the CDR3: TGCGCCAGCAGCCCGCACCCTCAGGGGACCCTCTACAATGAGCAGTTCTTC. This gives the protein CASSPHPQGTLYNEQFF.

The V call is TRBV4-2, the J call TRBJ1-5, with 7 bases matching TRBD1. V dropped 7 bases and J dropped 9; count of bases not matched to a gene: 12. CDR1 and CDR2 from the germline V gene are LGHNA and YNFKEQ. CDR3 length equals 14 residues. CDR3 amino acids: CASTRGWRRVPQHF. CDR3 nucleotide sequence: TGTGCCAGCACCAGGGGGTGGCGCCGTGTGCCCCAGCATTTT.

The chain links TRBV9 to TRBJ1-2; 7 bases line up with TRBD1. This CDR3 is 16 amino acids long. Germline V gene data show CDR1 as SGDLS and CDR2 as YYNGEE. J lost 5 bases, V lost 4 bases, and 14 bases had no gene match. CDR3 region: CASSRATGVLGYGYTF. For the CDR3, the DNA is TGTGCCAGCAGCCGGGCCACAGGGGTGCTTGGGTATGGCTACACCTTC.

This clone was recorded a few times. This chain joins TRBV11-2 and TRBJ2-5; 14 bases are a match to TRBD2. This CDR3 has 17 residues. CDR1 is SGHAT and CDR2 is FQNNGV in the germline V gene. The junction had 9 bases not matched to a gene; V was cut back by 5 bases and J by 4 bases. CDR3 DNA sequence: TGTGCCAGCAGCCCAGGGACTAGCGGGGGCCTCAGAGAGACCCAGTACTTC. Translating it yields CASSPGTSGGLRETQYF. Based on the CDR3 plus reference TRBV11-2 and TRBJ2-5, the full variable domain is EAGVAQSPRYKIIEKRQSVAFWCNPISGHATLYWYQQILGQGPKLLIQFQNNGVVDDSQLPKDRFSAERLKGVDSTLKIQPAKLEDSAVYLCASSPGTSGGLRETQYFGPGTRLLVL.

Comment on this clone: Other DNA variants within this sample encode the same CDR3. V is TRBV7-9 and J is TRBJ2-1; 7 positions agree with TRBD1. Unmatched junction bases numbered 8, after V lost 5 bases and J lost 4 bases. The CDR3 runs to 15 residues. Germline V CDR1 and CDR2: SEHNR, FQNEAQ (reference sequence). In nucleotides, the CDR3 is TGTGCCAGCAGCAAACCGGGACAGCCGTACAATGAGCAGTTCTTC. It yields the protein CASSKPGQPYNEQFF.

This clone was observed once. The chain uses TRBV7-3 and TRBJ1-2; 9 bases line up with TRBD1. V lost 5 bases and J lost 6; bases outside the gene matches: 10. CDR3 size: 15 residues. The V gene's germline CDR1 is SGHTA and CDR2 FQGTGA. The chain's CDR3 is CASSPGGGTGNGYTF. For the CDR3, the DNA is TGTGCCAGCAGCCCTGGGGGTGGGACAGGGAATGGCTACACCTTC.

The chain carries TRBV3-1 (or the pseudogene TRBV3-2) and TRBJ2-3; TRBD2 matches at 7 bases. The germline CDR1 and CDR2 sequences are LGHDT and YNNKEL (reference sequence). J was trimmed by 5 bases and V by 1 base; bases with no gene match: 6. The CDR3 runs to 15 residues. The CDR3 sequence: CASSQGRLAGDTQYF. As DNA, the CDR3 is TGTGCCAGCAGCCAAGGACGACTAGCAGGAGATACGCAGTATTTT.

The V call is TRBV9, the J call TRBJ2-1; TRBD1 agrees at 8 bases. The CDR3 spans 15 residues. CDR1 and CDR2 from the germline V gene are SGDLS and YYNGEE. The junction had 2 bases not matched to a gene; V was cut back by 0 bases and J by 3 bases. CDR3 DNA sequence: TGTGCCAGCAGCGTAGCAGGGGGCTTCTACAATGAGCAGTTCTTC. It is translated as CASSVAGGFYNEQFF.

The J gene is TRBJ2-1, the V gene TRBV10-3; possible D gene TRBD2, 5 bases. Germline V gene sequence: CDR1 ENHRY, CDR2 SYGVKD. The CDR3 totals 13 residues. The V end was cut by 4 bases, the J end by 9 bases, with 13 bases between. This chain's CDR3 is CAISVPVGGEQFF. CDR3 sequence (DNA): TGTGCCATCAGTGTCCCCGTTGGAGGTGAGCAGTTCTTC.

A remark on this clone: A much larger clone sits a single nucleotide away, making a read error possible. This chain joins TRBV27 and TRBJ1-2; TRBD1 agrees at 7 bases. The CDR3 runs 13 residues. Losses at the gene ends were 6 bases for V and 1 base for J; bases not matched to a gene: 2. Per germline, CDR1 MNHEY and CDR2 SMNVEV (reference sequence). The CDR3 here is CASSWDSNYGYTF. As DNA, the CDR3 is TGTGCCAGCAGCTGGGACAGTAACTATGGCTACACCTTC.

CDR3 residues: CAIRYRVSSRSPLHF. In DNA, the CDR3 is TGTGCCATCAGGTACAGGGTCAGCTCACGTTCACCCCTCCACTTT. The chain links TRBV10-3 to TRBJ1-6; tentative D call: TRBD1 (6 bases). Between the trimmed V and J ends, which lost 6 bases and 9 bases, there was a span of 18 bases. The germline CDR1 and CDR2 sequences are ENHRY and SYGVKD. The CDR3 loop spans 15 amino acids.

This chain uses TRBV7-3 with TRBJ2-3; D may be TRBD2 (5 bases). V lost 6 bases and J 5 bases, leaving 15 bases between the germline ends. Germline-derived CDR1 and CDR2 are SGHTA and FQGTGA. There are 14 residues in the CDR3. Written as DNA, the CDR3 is TGTGCCAGCAGTTTCGGGATACCCCTAGATACGCAGTATTTT. Translation: CASSFGIPLDTQYF.

The chain links TRBV5-5 to TRBJ1-6, with D possibly matching TRBD1 (5 bases). This CDR3 is 16 amino acids long. Germline CDR1 is SGHKS and CDR2 is YYEKEE (reference sequence). The V gene lost 0 bases and the J gene lost 8 bases, with 15 bases spanning the gap. The CDR3 sequence is CASSLGRGRVYSPLHF. CDR3 coding DNA: TGTGCCAGCAGCTTGGGCCGGGGGAGAGTTTATTCACCCCTCCACTTT.

This chain connects TRBV28 to TRBJ2-7; 8 nucleotides agree with TRBD2. The CDR3 is 16 residues long. The V and J ends lost 4 bases and 4 bases, in that order; junction bases with no gene match: 12. Looked up from germline, CDR1 is MDHEN and CDR2 is SYDVKM. The CDR3 DNA sequence: TGTGCCAGCAGTTCCGGCGGACTAGCAGGGGAATACGAGCAGTACGTC. Residues: CASSSGGLAGEYEQYV.

The chain couples TRBV6-5 to TRBJ1-1, with D possibly TRBD1 on 5 matching bases. Germline CDR1 is MNHEY and CDR2 is SVGAGI. Trimming left V 5 bases short and J 13 bases short, with 14 bases between. CDR3 length: 11 amino acids. The CDR3: CASSNRGWVFF. For the CDR3, the DNA is TGTGCCAGCAGTAACCGGGGGTGGGTTTTCTTT.

Comments on this clone: An end of the junction differs from the germline gene, which may be a read error. The rearrangement uses TRBV11-1 and TRBJ2-5; weak D call: TRBD2 (6 bases). This CDR3 spans 14 amino acids. The germline gives CDR1 SGHAT, CDR2 FQDESV (reference sequence). This CDR3 is CASSRTTSQEIQYF. In nucleotides, the CDR3 is TGTGCCAGCAGCCGTACGACTAGTCAAGAGATCCAGTACTTC.

This chain connects TRBV6-6 to TRBJ2-2, with D possibly being TRBD1 (5 bases). Trimming pared 6 bases from V and 4 bases from J, leaving 15 bases between. Germline loops: CDR1 MNHNY, CDR2 SVGAGI (reference sequence). This CDR3 is 15 amino acids long. CDR3 residues: CASREDSSGTGELFF. CDR3 DNA: TGTGCCAGCAGGGAAGACAGTTCGGGCACCGGGGAGCTGTTTTTT.

This clone was found once. This chain joins TRBV9 and TRBJ2-5; 9 bases are shared with TRBD2. The CDR3 contains 16 residues. With 3 bases clipped from V and 5 bases from J, the junction kept 11 bases outside the gene matches. Germline CDR1 is SGDLS and CDR2 is YYNGEE. CDR3 amino acids: CASSAEVRGGAETQYF. CDR3 bases: TGTGCCAGCAGCGCCGAGGTGCGCGGGGGGGCGGAGACCCAGTACTTC.

V usage is TRBV12-3 or TRBV12-4 and J usage is TRBJ1-6; 8 bases are shared with TRBD1. J lost 14 bases, V lost 7 bases, and 10 bases had no gene match. This CDR3 comprises 13 residues. CDR3 coding DNA: TGTGCCAGCAAAGGGACAGGACGAGTAACCCTCCACTTT. Its protein is CASKGTGRVTLHF.

This clone has a single count. The chain is built from TRBV9 and TRBJ2-2, with D perhaps matching TRBD2 (6 bases). The CDR3 covers 14 residues. The ends were cut back, 3 bases at V and 1 base at J, with 7 bases in the middle. Germline V gene lookup returns CDR1 SGDLS and CDR2 YYNGEE. The CDR3 is CASSAGGNTGELFF. In DNA, the CDR3 is TGTGCCAGCAGCGCCGGGGGGAACACCGGGGAGCTGTTTTTT.

Details on this clone: Other DNA variants within this sample encode the same CDR3. The J gene is TRBJ2-3, the V gene TRBV5-6, with 7 bases fitting TRBD1. The CDR3 loop spans 14 amino acids. Germline lookup yields CDR1 SGHDT and CDR2 YYEEEE. The ends lost 0 bases at V and 4 bases at J; junction bases unmatched: 2. This chain's CDR3 is CASSLGQGADTQYF. The CDR3 DNA reads as TGTGCCAGCAGCTTGGGGCAGGGGGCAGATACGCAGTATTTT.

V usage is TRBV7-3 and J usage is TRBJ2-5, with TRBD2 identical over 15 bases. Germline V lookup: CDR1 SGHTA, CDR2 FQGTGA. V shed 5 bases and J 5 bases; nucleotides not matched to a gene: 9. This CDR3 contains 17 residues. The CDR3 DNA reads as TGTGCCAGCAGCCAGGGACTAGCGGGGGGCCTTGGGGAGACCCAGTACTTC. It encodes CASSQGLAGGLGETQYF.

This clone was seen a few times. This sequence joins TRBV7-8 and TRBJ1-1; TRBD1 matches at 9 bases. Germline V gives CDR1 SGHVS, CDR2 FQNEAQ. The CDR3 consists of 14 residues. The junction had 4 bases not matched to a gene; V was cut back by 5 bases and J by 3 bases. In nucleotides, the CDR3 is TGTGCCAGCAGCACGGGACAGGGATACACTGAAGCTTTCTTT. Translated: CASSTGQGYTEAFF.

V gene TRBV10-1 combines with J gene TRBJ2-3; 8 nucleotides match TRBD1. The CDR3 has 15 residues. CDR1 WNHNN and CDR2 SYGVQD come from the germline V gene (reference sequence). The V segment lost 6 bases and the J segment 2 bases; nucleotides outside the gene matches: 7. The DNA of the CDR3 is TGCGCCAGCAGCGCTTCCAGGGGGCACACAGATACGCAGTATTTT. Its protein is CASSASRGHTDTQYF.

This chain links TRBV28 with TRBJ2-7; perhaps TRBD1 as D (5 bases). The germline V gene has CDR1 MDHEN and CDR2 SYDVKM. The germline V and J ends were trimmed by 7 bases and 3 bases, with 10 bases remaining between them. There are 12 residues in the CDR3. The CDR3 DNA is TGTGCCAGCAACACAGGAAACTACGAGCAGTACGTC. This translates into CASNTGNYEQYV.

This clone was picked up one time. The rearrangement joins TRBV7-8 to TRBJ2-1, with D perhaps matching TRBD1 (6 bases). The CDR3 loop spans 15 amino acids. Trimming left V 2 bases short and J 6 bases short, with 14 bases between. Germline loops: CDR1 SGHVS, CDR2 FQNEAQ. This chain's CDR3 is CASSLWRGQPNEQFF. The CDR3 DNA reads as TGTGCCAGCAGCTTATGGCGAGGACAGCCCAATGAGCAGTTCTTC.